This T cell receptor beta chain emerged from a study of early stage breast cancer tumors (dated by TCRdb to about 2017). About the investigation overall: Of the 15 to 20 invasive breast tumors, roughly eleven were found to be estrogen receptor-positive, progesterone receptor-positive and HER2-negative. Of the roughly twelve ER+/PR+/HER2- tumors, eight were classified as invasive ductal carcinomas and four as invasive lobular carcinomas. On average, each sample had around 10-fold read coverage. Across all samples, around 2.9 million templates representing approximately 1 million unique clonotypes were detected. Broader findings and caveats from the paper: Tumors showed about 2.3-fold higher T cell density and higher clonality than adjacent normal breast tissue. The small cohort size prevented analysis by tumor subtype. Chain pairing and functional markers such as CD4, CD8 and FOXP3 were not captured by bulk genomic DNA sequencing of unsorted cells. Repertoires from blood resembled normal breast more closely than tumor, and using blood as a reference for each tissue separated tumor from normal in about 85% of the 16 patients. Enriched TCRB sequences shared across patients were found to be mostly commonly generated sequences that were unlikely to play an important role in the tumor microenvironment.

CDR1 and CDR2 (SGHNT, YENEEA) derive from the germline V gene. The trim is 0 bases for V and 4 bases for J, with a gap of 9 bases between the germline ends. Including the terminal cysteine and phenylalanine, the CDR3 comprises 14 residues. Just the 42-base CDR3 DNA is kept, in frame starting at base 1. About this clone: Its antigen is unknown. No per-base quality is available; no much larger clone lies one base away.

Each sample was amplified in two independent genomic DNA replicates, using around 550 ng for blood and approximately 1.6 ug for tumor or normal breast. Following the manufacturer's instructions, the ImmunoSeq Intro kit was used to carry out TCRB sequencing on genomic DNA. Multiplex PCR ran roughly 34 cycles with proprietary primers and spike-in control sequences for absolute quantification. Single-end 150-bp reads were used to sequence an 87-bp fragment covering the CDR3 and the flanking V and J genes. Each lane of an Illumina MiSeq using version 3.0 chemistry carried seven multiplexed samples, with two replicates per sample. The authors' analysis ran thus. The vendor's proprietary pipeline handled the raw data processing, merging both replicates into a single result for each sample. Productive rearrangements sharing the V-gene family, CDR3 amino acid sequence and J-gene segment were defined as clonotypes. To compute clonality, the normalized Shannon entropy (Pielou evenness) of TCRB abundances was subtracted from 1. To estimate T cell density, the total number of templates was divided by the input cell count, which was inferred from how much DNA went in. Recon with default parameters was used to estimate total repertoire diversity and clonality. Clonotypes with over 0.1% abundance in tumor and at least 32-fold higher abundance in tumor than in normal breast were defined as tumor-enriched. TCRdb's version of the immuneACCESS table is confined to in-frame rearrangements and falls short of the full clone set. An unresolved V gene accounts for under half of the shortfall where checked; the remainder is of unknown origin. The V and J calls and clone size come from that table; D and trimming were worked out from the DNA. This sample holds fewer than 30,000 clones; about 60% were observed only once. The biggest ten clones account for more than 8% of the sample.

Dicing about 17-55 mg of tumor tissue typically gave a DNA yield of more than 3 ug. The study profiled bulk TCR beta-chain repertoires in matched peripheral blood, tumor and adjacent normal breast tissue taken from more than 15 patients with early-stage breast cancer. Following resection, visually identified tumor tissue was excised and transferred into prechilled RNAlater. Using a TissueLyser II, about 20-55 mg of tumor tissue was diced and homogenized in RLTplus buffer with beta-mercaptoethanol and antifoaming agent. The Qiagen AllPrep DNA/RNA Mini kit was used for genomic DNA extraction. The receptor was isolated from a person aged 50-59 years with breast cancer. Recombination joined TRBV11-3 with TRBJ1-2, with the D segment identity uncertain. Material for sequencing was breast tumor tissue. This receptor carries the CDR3 CASSLEQSAYGYTF. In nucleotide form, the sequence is TGTGCCAGCAGCTTAGAACAGAGCGCCTATGGCTACACCTTC. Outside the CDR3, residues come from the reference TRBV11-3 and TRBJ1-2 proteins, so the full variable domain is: EAGVVQSPRYKIIEKKQPVAFWCNPISGHNTLYWYLQNLGQGPELLIRYENEEAVDDSQLPKDRFSAERLKGVDSTLKIQPAELGDSAVYLCASSLEQSAYGYTFGSGTRLTVV.